Listed here are 2 T cell receptor beta chains from one sample, sequenced in a study of blood T cell repertoires in COVID-19. Sequencing used immunoSEQ multiplex PCR; TCRdb keeps in-frame clones, though not all of them. The sample contains some 350,000 clones, about 90% of which appear only once. Source material: peripheral blood. The receptors come from a woman aged 18-29 years who had recovered from COVID-19.

The chain combines TRBV6-2 or TRBV6-3 with TRBJ1-2; D gene ambiguous. Germline assignment: CDR1 MNHEY and CDR2 SVGEGT. The CDR3 is 11 amino acids. V dropped 4 bases and J dropped 7 bases, with 7 bases sitting between them. CDR3 coding DNA: TGTGCCAGCAGTTCCGGGGTTGGCTACACCTTC. Protein product: CASSSGVGYTF.

The chain has TRBV23-1 and TRBJ2-7, with 8 bases that match TRBD1. TRBV23-1 qualifies as an ORF whose function is uncertain. The CDR3 covers 15 residues. Trimming removed 1 base from V and 2 bases from J; junction bases left unmatched: 4. CDR3 bases: TGCGCCAGCAGTCAATATCAGGACAGGGCCTACGAGCAGTACGTC. Its translation: CASSQYQDRAYEQYV.